Listed below are T cell receptor beta chains from one sample, sequenced in a study of cytomegalovirus exposure and HLA in healthy donors. Using immunoSEQ multiplex PCR, the repertoire was profiled, and TCRdb retains in-frame clones only, with some absent. The sample lists about 140,000 clones; about 61% were seen once. Sequences were obtained from PBMCs. All receptors derive from a male donor in good health and CMV-seronegative. Each CDR3 is given with its conserved first and last residue. The D gene is left open where the match is weak. Where a row states a size, it is once, few, many or the class of an expanded clone; other rows omit it.

D: TRBD1; V: TRBV27; J: TRBJ1-4; size: .; CDR3: CASSFTGGAEKLFF; DNA: TGTGCCAGCAGTTTTACAGGGGGCGCTGAAAAACTGTTTTTT
D: TRBD1; V: TRBV4-1; J: TRBJ1-6; size: .; CDR3: CASSRGQVQSPLHF; DNA: TGCGCCAGCAGCCGCGGACAGGTCCAGTCACCCCTCCACTTT
D: .; V: TRBV18; J: TRBJ1-1; size: .; CDR3: CASSPGTIGTEAFF; DNA: TGTGCCAGCTCACCAGGGACAATAGGTACTGAAGCTTTCTTT
D: .; V: TRBV30; J: TRBJ1-2; size: .; CDR3: CAWNERANYGYTF; DNA: TGTGCCTGGAATGAGCGAGCTAACTATGGCTACACCTTC
D: TRBD1; V: TRBV2; J: TRBJ2-7; size: .; CDR3: CASSLRQGNGYEQYF; DNA: TGTGCCAGCAGTCTTAGACAGGGGAATGGCTACGAGCAGTACTTC
D: TRBD2; V: TRBV10-3; J: TRBJ2-7; size: few; CDR3: CAISPGTSGGLLSYEQYF; DNA: TGTGCCATCAGCCCCGGGACTAGCGGGGGGCTACTATCCTACGAGCAGTACTTC
D: .; V: TRBV5-1; J: TRBJ1-4; size: .; CDR3: CASSLGQARFPGEKLFF; DNA: TGCGCCAGCAGCTTGGGACAGGCACGCTTCCCGGGGGAAAAACTGTTTTTT
D: .; V: TRBV2; J: TRBJ1-5; size: .; CDR3: CASLENNLNQPQHF; DNA: TGTGCCAGCTTGGAGAACAACTTGAATCAGCCCCAGCATTTT
D: .; V: TRBV11-2; J: TRBJ1-1; size: .; CDR3: CASSSTQGTEAFF; DNA: TGTGCCAGCAGCTCGACACAGGGAACTGAAGCTTTCTTT
D: TRBD1; V: TRBV29-1; J: TRBJ2-7; size: few; CDR3: CSVAGDRGHSYEQYF; DNA: TGCAGCGTTGCTGGGGACAGGGGGCATTCCTACGAGCAGTACTTC
D: TRBD1; V: TRBV2; J: TRBJ1-1; size: .; CDR3: CASSETVEGQSMNTEAFF; DNA: TGTGCCAGCAGTGAAACAGTAGAGGGACAGTCAATGAACACTGAAGCTTTCTTT
D: .; V: TRBV23-1; J: TRBJ2-7; size: .; CDR3: CASSLSTPTGSAAEQYF; DNA: TGCGCCAGCAGTCTTAGCACCCCCACAGGTTCGGCCGCCGAGCAGTACTTC
D: .; V: TRBV5-1; J: TRBJ1-5; size: few; CDR3: CASSPGGGALYSNQPQHF; DNA: TGCGCCAGCAGCCCGGGAGGGGGGGCCCTCTATAGCAATCAGCCCCAGCATTTT
D: .; V: TRBV29-1; J: TRBJ1-2; size: .; CDR3: CSAPGLNYGYTF; DNA: TGCAGCGCTCCGGGACTTAACTATGGCTACACCTTC
D: TRBD1; V: TRBV7-9; J: TRBJ1-6; size: .; CDR3: CASSLEAGGSPLHF; DNA: TGTGCCAGCAGCTTAGAGGCAGGGGGATCACCCCTCCACTTT
D: .; V: TRBV5-5; J: TRBJ1-5; size: few; CDR3: CASSLWRGNQPQHF; DNA: TGTGCCAGCAGCTTGTGGAGGGGCAATCAGCCCCAGCATTTT
D: TRBD1; V: TRBV7-9; J: TRBJ1-2; size: .; CDR3: CASSFDRGSGYPF; DNA: TGTGCCAGCAGCTTCGACAGGGGGAGCGGCTACCCCTTC
D: .; V: TRBV9; J: TRBJ1-2; size: .; CDR3: CASSVAPRGEGYTF; DNA: TGTGCCAGCAGCGTAGCCCCCCGGGGAGAAGGCTACACCTTC
D: .; V: TRBV30; J: TRBJ1-5; size: .; CDR3: CAWGREGNQPQHF; DNA: TGTGCCTGGGGGAGGGAGGGTAATCAGCCCCAGCATTTT
D: .; V: TRBV5-4; J: TRBJ1-1; size: few; CDR3: CASSSYLLQGGTTEAFF; DNA: TGTGCCAGCAGCTCCTACCTCTTACAGGGAGGGACCACTGAAGCTTTCTTT